A selection of T cell receptor beta chains follows, all from one sample in a study of T cell repertoires in cytomegalovirus infection. TCRdb reprocessed the reads with MiXCR, giving one entry per CDR3 protein. The data show tens of thousands of distinct CDR3 sequences, with about a fifth seen just once and about 48% held by the top ten. Which antigens these TCRs recognize remains unknown. The sequences come from CD8+ T cells from cultured PBMCs, collected from culture after CMV antigen stimulation. The origin of the receptors is a human donor in good health (CMV status not recorded). Some clones in this sample may be carry-over from other donors' samples. The CDR3 runs from the conserved cysteine through the conserved F or W. The D gene is left open where the match is weak. Size is omitted from some rows. Given values are once, few, many or a class for expanded clones.

j_call | d_call | clone_size | v_call | cdr3_nt | cdr3_aa
TRBJ1-5 | TRBD1 | many | TRBV7-8 | TGTGCCAGCACTCGGACAGGGGCCCAGCCCCAGCATTTT | CASTRTGAQPQHF
TRBJ1-2 | TRBD1 | once | TRBV7-8 | TGTGCCAGCAGCTACGACAGGGGCGGCTACACCTTC | CASSYDRGGYTF
TRBJ1-1 | - | few | TRBV15 | TGTGCCACCAGCAGGGGCAGGGGCCTGAACACTGAAGCTTTCTTT | CATSRGRGLNTEAFF
TRBJ1-1 | - | - | TRBV6-6 | TGTGCCAGCAGTTCCCGAATGCCTGAAGCTTTCTTT | CASSSRMPEAFF
TRBJ2-1 | - | - | TRBV7-6 | TGTGCCAGCAGGTTCGGTGTAGTTTTCGGTGAGCAGTTCTTC | CASRFGVVFGEQFF
TRBJ1-1 | - | - | TRBV4-1 | TGCGCCAGCAGCCAGGGCGGCATGAACACTGAAGCTTTCTTT | CASSQGGMNTEAFF
TRBJ1-2 | - | few | TRBV5-5 | TGTGCCAGCAGCCAACAGGGTTTTGATGGCTACACCTTC | CASSQQGFDGYTF
TRBJ2-7 | - | few | TRBV5-4 | TGTGCCAGCAGCCTGGATCGGTACTACGAGCAGTACTTC | CASSLDRYYEQYF
TRBJ2-7 | - | - | TRBV28 | TGTGCCAGCAGCGAGGGACCAAGCTACGAGCAGTACTTC | CASSEGPSYEQYF
TRBJ2-1 | TRBD2 | many | TRBV7-8 | TGTGCCAGCAGCACGACCGGGACTAGCCCCTACAATGAGCAGTTCTTC | CASSTTGTSPYNEQFF
TRBJ1-2 | - | many | TRBV20-1 | TGCAGTGCTGGATTACCGGGACGGAACTATGGCTACACCTTC | CSAGLPGRNYGYTF
TRBJ1-1 | - | few | TRBV12-3/TRBV12-4 | TGTGCCAGCAGTTTTTTCCCGTCGGAAGCTTTCTTT | CASSFFPSEAFF
TRBJ2-7 | TRBD1 | - | TRBV5-1 | TGCGCCAGCAGCTTGGTACAGGGGGCCTACGAGCAGTACTTC | CASSLVQGAYEQYF
TRBJ2-1 | - | many | TRBV12-3/TRBV12-4 | TGTGCCAGCTTATACGGAGGGTACAATGAGCAGTTCTTC | CASLYGGYNEQFF
TRBJ2-7 | TRBD2 | many | TRBV29-1 | TGCAGCGTTGACGGGACTAGCGGGACCCCAAGCTACGAGCAGTACTTC | CSVDGTSGTPSYEQYF
TRBJ2-7 | - | few | TRBV11-3 | TGTGCCAGCAGCGCCGGGACTGATAGATCCTACGAGCAGTACTTC | CASSAGTDRSYEQYF
TRBJ1-2 | TRBD1 | many | TRBV11-3 | TGTGCCAGCAGATCTACAGGGGGAGGGAATGGCTACACCTTC | CASRSTGGGNGYTF
TRBJ2-1 | TRBD2 | many | TRBV28 | TGTGCCAGCAGTTTAATAGCGGGGGTCTACAATGAGCAGTTCTTC | CASSLIAGVYNEQFF
TRBJ2-5 | TRBD2 | few | TRBV19 | TGTGCCAGTCGGGGCGGGGGAGAGACCCAGTACTTC | CASRGGGETQYF
TRBJ2-1 | TRBD2 | many | TRBV7-9 | TGTGCCAGCAGCCCGACGCTAGCGGGCCTTGGGAGTGAGCAGTTCTTC | CASSPTLAGLGSEQFF
TRBJ2-2 | - | many | TRBV6-5 | TGTGCCAGCAGTTACTTCGGGACAAACCTTGTCGGGGAGCTGTTTTTT | CASSYFGTNLVGELFF